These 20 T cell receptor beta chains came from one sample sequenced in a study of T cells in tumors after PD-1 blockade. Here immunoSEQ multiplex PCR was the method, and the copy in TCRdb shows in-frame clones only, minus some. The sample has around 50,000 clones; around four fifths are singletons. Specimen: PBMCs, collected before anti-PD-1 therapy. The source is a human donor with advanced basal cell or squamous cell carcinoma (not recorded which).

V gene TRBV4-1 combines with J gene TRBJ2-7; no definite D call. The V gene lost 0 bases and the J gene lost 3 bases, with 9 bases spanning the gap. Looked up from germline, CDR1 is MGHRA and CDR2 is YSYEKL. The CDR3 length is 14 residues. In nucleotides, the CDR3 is TGCGCCAGCAGCCAAGATACGCAGGACTACGAGCAGTACTTC. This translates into CASSQDTQDYEQYF.

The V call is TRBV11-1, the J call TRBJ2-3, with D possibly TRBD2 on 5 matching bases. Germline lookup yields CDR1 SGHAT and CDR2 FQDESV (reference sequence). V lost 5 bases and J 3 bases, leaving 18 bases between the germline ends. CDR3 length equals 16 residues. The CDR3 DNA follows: TGTGCCAGCAGCCCAGGAGGACTCTTATGGACAGATACGCAGTATTTT. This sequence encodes CASSPGGLLWTDTQYF.

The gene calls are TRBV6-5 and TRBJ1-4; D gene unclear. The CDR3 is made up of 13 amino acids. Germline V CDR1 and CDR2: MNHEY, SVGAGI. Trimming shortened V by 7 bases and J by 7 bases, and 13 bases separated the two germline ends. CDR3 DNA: TGTGCCAGCACCCGGGCCCTACTTGAAAAACTGTTTTTT. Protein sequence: CASTRALLEKLFF.

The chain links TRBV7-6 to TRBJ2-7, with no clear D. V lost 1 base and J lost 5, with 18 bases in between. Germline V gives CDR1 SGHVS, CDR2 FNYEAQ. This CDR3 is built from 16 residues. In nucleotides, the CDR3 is TGTGCCAGCAGCTTAGGTGGCAGCCGGTATGTCGACGAGCAGTACTTC. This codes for CASSLGGSRYVDEQYF. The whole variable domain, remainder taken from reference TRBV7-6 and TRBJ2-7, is GAGVSQSPRYKVTKRGQDVALRCDPISGHVSLYWYRQALGQGPEFLTYFNYEAQQDKSGLPNDRFSAERPEGSISTLTIQRTEQRDSAMYRCASSLGGSRYVDEQYFGPGTRLTVT.

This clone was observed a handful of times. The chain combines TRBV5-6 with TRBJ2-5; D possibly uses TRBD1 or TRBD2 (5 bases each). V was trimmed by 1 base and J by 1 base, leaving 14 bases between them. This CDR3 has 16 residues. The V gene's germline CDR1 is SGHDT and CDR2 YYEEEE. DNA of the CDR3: TGTGCCAGCAGCTTGAGGGACCCAGGGCTCCAAGAGACCCAGTACTTC. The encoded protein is CASSLRDPGLQETQYF. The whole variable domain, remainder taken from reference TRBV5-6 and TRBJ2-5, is DAGVTQSPTHLIKTRGQQVTLRCSPKSGHDTVSWYQQALGQGPQFIFQYYEEEERQRGNFPDRFSGHQFPNYSSELNVNALLLGDSALYLCASSLRDPGLQETQYFGPGTRLLVL.

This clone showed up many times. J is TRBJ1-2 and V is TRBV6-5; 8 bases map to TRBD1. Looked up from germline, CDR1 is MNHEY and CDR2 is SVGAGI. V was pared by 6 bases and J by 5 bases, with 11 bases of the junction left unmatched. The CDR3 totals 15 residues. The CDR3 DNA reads TGTGCCAGCAGGGAGGACAGGGCTACTACATATGGCTACACCTTC. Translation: CASREDRATTYGYTF.

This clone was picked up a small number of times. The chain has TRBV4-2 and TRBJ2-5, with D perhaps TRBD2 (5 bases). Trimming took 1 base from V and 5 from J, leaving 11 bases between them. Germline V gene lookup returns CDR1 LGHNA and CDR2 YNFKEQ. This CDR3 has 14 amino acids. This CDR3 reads CASSQGLYGETQYF. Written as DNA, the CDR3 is TGTGCCAGCAGCCAAGGACTATACGGGGAGACCCAGTACTTC.

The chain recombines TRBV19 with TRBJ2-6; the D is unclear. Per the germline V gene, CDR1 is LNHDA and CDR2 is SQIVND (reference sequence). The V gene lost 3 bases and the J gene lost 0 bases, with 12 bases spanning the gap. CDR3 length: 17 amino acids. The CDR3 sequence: CASSISARLSGANVLTF. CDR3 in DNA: TGTGCCAGTAGTATCTCGGCTCGACTCTCTGGGGCCAACGTCCTGACTTTC.

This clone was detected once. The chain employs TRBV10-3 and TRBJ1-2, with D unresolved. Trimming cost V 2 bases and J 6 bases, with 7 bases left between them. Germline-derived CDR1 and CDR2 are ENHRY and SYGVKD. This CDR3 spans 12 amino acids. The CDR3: CAISESSHGYTF. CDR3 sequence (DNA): TGTGCCATCAGTGAGAGTTCACATGGCTACACCTTC.

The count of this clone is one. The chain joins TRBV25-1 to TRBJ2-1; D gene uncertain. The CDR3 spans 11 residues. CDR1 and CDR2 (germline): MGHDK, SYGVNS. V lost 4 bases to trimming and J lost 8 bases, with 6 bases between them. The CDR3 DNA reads TGTGCCAGCAGTGTATGGGATGAGCAGTTCTTC. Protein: CASSVWDEQFF.

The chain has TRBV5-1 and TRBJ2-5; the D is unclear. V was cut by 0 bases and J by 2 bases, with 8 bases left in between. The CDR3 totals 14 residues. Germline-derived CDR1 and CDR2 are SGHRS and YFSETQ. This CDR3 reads CASSLDPRQETQYF. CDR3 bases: TGCGCCAGCAGCTTGGACCCCCGGCAAGAGACCCAGTACTTC.

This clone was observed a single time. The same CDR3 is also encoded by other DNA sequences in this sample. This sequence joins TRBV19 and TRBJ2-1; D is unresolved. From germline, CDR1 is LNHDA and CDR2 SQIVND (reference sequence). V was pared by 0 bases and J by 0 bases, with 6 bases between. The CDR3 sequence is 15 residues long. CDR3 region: CASSIEGSSYNEQFF. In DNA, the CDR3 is TGTGCCAGTAGTATAGAGGGCAGCTCCTACAATGAGCAGTTCTTC.

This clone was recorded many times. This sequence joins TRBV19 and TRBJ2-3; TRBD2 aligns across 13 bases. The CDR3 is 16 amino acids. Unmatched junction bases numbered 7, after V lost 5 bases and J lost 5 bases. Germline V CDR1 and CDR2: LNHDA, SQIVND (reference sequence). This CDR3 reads CASSRLAGGLRDTQYF. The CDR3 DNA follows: TGTGCCAGTAGTCGACTAGCGGGAGGCCTTAGAGATACGCAGTATTTT.

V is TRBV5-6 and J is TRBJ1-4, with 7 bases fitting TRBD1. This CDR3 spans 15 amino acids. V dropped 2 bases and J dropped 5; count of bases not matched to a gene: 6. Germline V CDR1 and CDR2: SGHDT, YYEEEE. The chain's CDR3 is CASSLPGTANEKLFF. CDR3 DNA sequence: TGTGCCAGCAGCTTACCCGGGACAGCAAATGAAAAACTGTTTTTT.

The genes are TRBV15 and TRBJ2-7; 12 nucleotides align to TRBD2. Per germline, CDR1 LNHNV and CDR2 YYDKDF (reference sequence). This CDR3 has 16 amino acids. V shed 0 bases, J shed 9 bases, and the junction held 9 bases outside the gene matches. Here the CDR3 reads CATSRDVTSGRRRQYF. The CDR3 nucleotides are TGTGCCACCAGCAGAGATGTAACTAGCGGGAGGAGGCGGCAGTACTTC.

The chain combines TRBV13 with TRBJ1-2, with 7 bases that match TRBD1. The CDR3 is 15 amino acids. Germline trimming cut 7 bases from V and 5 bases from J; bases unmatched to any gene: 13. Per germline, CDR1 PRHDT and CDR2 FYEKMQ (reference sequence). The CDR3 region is CASMREDRLGYGYTF. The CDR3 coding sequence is TGTGCCAGCATGAGGGAGGACAGGCTCGGATATGGCTACACCTTC.

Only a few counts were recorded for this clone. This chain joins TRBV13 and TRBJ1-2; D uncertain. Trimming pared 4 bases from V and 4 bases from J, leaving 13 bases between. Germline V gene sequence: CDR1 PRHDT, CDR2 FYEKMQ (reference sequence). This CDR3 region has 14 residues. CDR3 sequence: CASSSLTAGYGYTF. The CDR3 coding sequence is TGTGCCAGCAGCTCTCTTACGGCCGGCTATGGCTACACCTTC.

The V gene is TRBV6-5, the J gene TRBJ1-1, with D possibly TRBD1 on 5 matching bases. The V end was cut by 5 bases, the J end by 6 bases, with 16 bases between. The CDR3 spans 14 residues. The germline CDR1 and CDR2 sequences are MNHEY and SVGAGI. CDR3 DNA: TGTGCCAGCAGTCCTCAACAGGCCCGCGCTGAAGCTTTCTTT. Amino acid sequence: CASSPQQARAEAFF.

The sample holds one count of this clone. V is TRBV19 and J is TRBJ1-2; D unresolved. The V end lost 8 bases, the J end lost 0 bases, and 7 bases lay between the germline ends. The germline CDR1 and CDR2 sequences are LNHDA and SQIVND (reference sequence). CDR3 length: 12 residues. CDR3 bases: TGTGCCAGTGTGGAAGCTAACTATGGCTACACCTTC. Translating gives CASVEANYGYTF.

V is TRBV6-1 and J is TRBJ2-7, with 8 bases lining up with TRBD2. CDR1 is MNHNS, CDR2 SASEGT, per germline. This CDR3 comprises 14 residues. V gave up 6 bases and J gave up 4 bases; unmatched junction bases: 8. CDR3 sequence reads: CASSPGGGRYEQYF. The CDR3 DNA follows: TGTGCCAGCAGCCCCGGGGGGGGCAGGTACGAGCAGTACTTC.